The 2 T cell receptor beta chains below were found in one sample sequenced in a study of blood T cell repertoires in COVID-19. Assay: immunoSEQ multiplex PCR; the TCRdb copy retains only in-frame clones and omits some. The repertoire holds 200,000 to 250,000 clones, with 80% to 85% as singletons. The sequencing sample was made of peripheral blood. These receptors all come from a woman in her 70s with COVID-19, enrolled during active disease.

The J gene is TRBJ2-7, the V gene TRBV7-2, with D possibly matching TRBD1 (5 bases). The CDR3 is made up of 15 amino acids. CDR1 and CDR2 from the germline V gene are SGHTA and FQGNSA. Trimming took 4 bases from V and 1 from J, leaving 14 bases between them. CDR3 DNA: TGTGCCAGCAGCTCCCAGGGCGGCTCTTCCTACGAGCAGTACTTC. Residues: CASSSQGGSSYEQYF. Variable domain in full (rest from reference TRBV7-2 and TRBJ2-7): GAGVSQSPSNKVTEKGKDVELRCDPISGHTALYWYRQSLGQGLEFLIYFQGNSAPDKSGLPSDRFSAERTGGSVSTLTIQRTQQEDSAVYLCASSSQGGSSYEQYFGPGTRLTVT.

This rearrangement joins TRBV28 to TRBJ1-1, with D possibly matching TRBD1 (5 bases). V was shortened by 5 bases and J by 0 bases, with 13 bases between the two germline ends. This CDR3 contains 15 residues. CDR1 MDHEN and CDR2 SYDVKM come from the germline V gene. The CDR3 DNA is TGTGCCAGCAGTATCCGTCGGGGGATGAACACTGAAGCTTTCTTT. Protein: CASSIRRGMNTEAFF.